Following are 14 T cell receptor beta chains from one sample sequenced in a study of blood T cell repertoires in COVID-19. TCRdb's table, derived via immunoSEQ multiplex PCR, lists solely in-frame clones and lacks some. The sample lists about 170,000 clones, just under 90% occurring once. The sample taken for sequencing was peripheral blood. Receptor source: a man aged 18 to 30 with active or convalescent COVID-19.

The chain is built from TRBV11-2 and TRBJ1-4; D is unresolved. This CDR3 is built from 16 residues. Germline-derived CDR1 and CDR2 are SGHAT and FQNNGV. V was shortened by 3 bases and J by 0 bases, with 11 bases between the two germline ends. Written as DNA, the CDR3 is TGTGCCAGCAGCTTGGGCAGGCAAGCAACTAATGAAAAACTGTTTTTT. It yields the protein CASSLGRQATNEKLFF.

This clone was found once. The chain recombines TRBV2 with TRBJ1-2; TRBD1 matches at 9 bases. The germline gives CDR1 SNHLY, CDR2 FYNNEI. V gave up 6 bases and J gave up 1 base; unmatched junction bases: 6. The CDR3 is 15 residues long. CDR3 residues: CASRTGTGYNYGYTF. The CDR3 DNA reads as TGTGCCAGCAGAACCGGGACAGGGTATAACTATGGCTACACCTTC.

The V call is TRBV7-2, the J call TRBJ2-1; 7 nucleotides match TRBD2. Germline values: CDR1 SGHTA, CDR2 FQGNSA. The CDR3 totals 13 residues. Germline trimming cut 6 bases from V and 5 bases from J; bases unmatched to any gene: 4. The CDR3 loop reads CASRLGGNNEQFF. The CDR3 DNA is TGTGCCAGCAGGTTGGGAGGGAACAATGAGCAGTTCTTC.

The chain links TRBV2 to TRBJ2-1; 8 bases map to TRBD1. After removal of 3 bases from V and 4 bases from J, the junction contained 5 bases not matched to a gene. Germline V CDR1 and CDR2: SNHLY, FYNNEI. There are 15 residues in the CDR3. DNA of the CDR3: TGTGCCAGCAGTGAGGACAGGGCCTATTACAATGAGCAGTTCTTC. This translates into CASSEDRAYYNEQFF.

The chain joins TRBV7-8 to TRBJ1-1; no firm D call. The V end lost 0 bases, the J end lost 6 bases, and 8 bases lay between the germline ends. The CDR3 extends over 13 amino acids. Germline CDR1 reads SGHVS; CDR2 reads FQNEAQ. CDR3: CASSLARFAEAFF. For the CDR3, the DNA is TGTGCCAGCAGCTTAGCCAGATTCGCTGAAGCTTTCTTT.

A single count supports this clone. This CDR3 reads CAISRGAPQETQYF. DNA for the CDR3: TGTGCCATCAGCCGGGGAGCCCCCCAAGAGACCCAGTACTTC. The chain recombines TRBV10-3 with TRBJ2-5; TRBD2 is a possible D gene (5 bases). The CDR3 runs to 14 residues. In germline, CDR1 is ENHRY, CDR2 SYGVKD. Trimming stripped 6 bases from V and 1 base from J, with 12 bases between.

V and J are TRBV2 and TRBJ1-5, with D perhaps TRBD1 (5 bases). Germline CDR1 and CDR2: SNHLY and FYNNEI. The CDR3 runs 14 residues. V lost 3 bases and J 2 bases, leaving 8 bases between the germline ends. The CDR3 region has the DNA TGTGCCAGCAGTGACTCGGGGGGCAATCAGCCCCAGCATTTT. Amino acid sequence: CASSDSGGNQPQHF.

CDR3 bases: TGTGCCAGCAGCACAAAGCAGGGGATCGTAGGTGAGCAGTTCTTC. Protein sequence: CASSTKQGIVGEQFF. V gene TRBV5-6 combines with J gene TRBJ2-1, with D perhaps matching TRBD1 (6 bases). Trimming left V 4 bases short and J 9 bases short, with 20 bases between. CDR1 and CDR2 (germline): SGHDT, YYEEEE. The CDR3 contains 15 residues.

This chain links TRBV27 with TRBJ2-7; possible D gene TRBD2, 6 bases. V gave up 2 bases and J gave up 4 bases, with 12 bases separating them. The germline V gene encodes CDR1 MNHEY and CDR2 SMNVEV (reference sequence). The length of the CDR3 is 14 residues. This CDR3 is CASSLGRGGYEQYF. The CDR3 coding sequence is TGTGCCAGCAGTTTAGGACGGGGAGGTTACGAGCAGTACTTC.

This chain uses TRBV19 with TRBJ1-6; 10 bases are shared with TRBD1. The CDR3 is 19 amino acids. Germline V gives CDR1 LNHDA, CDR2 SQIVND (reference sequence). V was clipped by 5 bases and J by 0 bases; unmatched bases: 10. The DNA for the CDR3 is TGTGCCAGTAGTGTGAGCCGGGACAGGGGAAGCTCCTATAATTCACCCCTCCACTTT. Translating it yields CASSVSRDRGSSYNSPLHF.

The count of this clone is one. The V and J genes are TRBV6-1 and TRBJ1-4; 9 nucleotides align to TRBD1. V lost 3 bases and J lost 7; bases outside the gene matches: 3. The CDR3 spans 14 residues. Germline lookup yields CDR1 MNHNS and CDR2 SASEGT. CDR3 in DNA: TGTGCCAGCAGTGACACAGGGGGCGGTGAAAAACTGTTTTTT. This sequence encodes CASSDTGGGEKLFF.

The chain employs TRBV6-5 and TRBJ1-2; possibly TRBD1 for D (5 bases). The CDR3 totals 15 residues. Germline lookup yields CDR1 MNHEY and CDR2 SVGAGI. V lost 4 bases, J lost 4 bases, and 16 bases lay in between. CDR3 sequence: CASSSVFGGGYGYTF. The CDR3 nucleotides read TGTGCCAGCAGTTCGGTCTTCGGGGGGGGCTATGGCTACACCTTC.

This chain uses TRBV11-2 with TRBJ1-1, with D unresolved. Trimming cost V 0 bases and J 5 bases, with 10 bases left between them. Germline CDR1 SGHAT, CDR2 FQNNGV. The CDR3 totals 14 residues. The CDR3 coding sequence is TGTGCCAGCAGCTTAGAGGCAGGTTTTACTGAAGCTTTCTTT. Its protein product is CASSLEAGFTEAFF.

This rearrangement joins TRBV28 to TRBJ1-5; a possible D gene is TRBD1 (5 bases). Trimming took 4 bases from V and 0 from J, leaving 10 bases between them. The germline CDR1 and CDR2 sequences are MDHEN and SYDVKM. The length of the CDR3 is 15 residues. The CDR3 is CASSWRQYSNQPQHF. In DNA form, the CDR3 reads TGTGCCAGCAGTTGGAGACAGTATAGCAATCAGCCCCAGCATTTT.